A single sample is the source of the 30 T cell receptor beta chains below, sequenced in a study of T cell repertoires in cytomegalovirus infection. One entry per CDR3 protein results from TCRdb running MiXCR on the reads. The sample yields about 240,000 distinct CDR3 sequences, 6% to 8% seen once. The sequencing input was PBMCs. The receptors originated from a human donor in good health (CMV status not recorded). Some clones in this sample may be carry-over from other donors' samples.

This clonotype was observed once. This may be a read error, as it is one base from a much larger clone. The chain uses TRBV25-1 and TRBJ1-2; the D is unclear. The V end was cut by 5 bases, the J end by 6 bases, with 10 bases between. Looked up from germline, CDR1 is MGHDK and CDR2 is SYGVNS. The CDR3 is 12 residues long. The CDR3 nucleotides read TGTGCCAGCAGTTTAGGGATGCATGGCTACACCTTC. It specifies CASSLGMHGYTF.

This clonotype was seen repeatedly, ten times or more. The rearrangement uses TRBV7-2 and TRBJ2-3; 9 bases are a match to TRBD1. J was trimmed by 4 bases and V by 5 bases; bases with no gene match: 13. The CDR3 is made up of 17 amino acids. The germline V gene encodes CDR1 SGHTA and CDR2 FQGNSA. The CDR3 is CASSPNRGRYPADTQYF. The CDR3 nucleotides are TGTGCCAGCAGCCCAAACAGGGGGCGATACCCCGCAGATACGCAGTATTTT. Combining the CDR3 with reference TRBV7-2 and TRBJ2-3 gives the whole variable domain GAGVSQSPSNKVTEKGKDVELRCDPISGHTALYWYRQSLGQGLEFLIYFQGNSAPDKSGLPSDRFSAERTGGSVSTLTIQRTQQEDSAVYLCASSPNRGRYPADTQYFGPGTRLTVL.

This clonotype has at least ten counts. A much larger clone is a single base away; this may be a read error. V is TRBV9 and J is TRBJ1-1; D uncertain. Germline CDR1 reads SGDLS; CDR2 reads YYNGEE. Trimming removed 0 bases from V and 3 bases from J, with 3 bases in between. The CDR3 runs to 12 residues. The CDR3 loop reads CASSVGDTEAFF. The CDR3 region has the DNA TGTGCCAGCAGCGTAGGGGACACTGAAGCTTTCTTT. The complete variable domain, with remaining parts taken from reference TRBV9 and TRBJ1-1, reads DSGVTQTPKHLITATGQRVTLRCSPRSGDLSVYWYQQSLDQGLQFLIQYYNGEERAKGNILERFSAQQFPDLHSELNLSSLELGDSALYFCASSVGDTEAFFGQGTRLTVV.

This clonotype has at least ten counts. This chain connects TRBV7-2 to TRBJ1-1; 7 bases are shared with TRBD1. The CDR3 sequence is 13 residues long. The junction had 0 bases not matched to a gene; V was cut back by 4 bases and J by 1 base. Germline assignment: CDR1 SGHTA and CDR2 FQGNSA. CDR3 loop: CASSWDRNTEAFF. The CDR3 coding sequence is TGTGCCAGCAGCTGGGACAGGAACACTGAAGCTTTCTTT.

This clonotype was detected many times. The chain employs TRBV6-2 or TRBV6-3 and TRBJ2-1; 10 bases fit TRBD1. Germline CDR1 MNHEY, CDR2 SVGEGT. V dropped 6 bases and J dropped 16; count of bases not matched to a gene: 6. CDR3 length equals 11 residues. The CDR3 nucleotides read TGTGCCAGCAGGAGACAGGGGGCAACCTTCTTC. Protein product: CASRRQGATFF.

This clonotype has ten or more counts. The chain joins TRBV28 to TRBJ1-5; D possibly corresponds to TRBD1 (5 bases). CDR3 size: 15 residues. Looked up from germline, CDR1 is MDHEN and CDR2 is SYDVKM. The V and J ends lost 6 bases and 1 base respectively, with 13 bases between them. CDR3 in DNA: TGTGCCAGCAGCACGGACACAGTCAGCAATCAGCCCCAGCATTTT. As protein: CASSTDTVSNQPQHF.

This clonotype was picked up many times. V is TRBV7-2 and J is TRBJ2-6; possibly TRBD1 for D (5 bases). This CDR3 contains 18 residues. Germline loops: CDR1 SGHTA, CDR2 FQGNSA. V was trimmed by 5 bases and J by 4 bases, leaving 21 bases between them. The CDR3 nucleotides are TGTGCCAGCAGCCTTCATACAAAGGGGCAAGCAGGGGCCAACGTCCTGACTTTC. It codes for CASSLHTKGQAGANVLTF.

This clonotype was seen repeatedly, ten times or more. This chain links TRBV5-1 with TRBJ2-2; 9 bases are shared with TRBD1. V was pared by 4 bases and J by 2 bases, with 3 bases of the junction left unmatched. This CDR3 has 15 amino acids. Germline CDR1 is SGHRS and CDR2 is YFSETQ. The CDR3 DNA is TGCGCCAGCAGCGTGGACAGGGGAAACACCGGGGAGCTGTTTTTT. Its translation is CASSVDRGNTGELFF.

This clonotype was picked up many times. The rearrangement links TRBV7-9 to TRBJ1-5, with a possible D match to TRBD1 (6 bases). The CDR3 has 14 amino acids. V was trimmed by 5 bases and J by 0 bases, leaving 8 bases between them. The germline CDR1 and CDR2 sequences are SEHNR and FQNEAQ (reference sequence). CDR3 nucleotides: TGTGCCAGCAGCCGACAGGATAGCAATCAGCCCCAGCATTTT. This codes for CASSRQDSNQPQHF. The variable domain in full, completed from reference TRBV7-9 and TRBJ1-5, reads DTGVSQNPRHKITKRGQNVTFRCDPISEHNRLYWYRQTLGQGPEFLTYFQNEAQLEKSRLLSDRFSAERPKGSFSTLEIQRTEQGDSAMYLCASSRQDSNQPQHFGDGTRLSIL.

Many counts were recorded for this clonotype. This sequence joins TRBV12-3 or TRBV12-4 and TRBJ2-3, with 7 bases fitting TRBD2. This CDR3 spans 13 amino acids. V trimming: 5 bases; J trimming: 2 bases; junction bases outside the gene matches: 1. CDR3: CASSRGVTDTQYF. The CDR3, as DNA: TGTGCCAGCAGTCGGGGGGTCACAGATACGCAGTATTTT.

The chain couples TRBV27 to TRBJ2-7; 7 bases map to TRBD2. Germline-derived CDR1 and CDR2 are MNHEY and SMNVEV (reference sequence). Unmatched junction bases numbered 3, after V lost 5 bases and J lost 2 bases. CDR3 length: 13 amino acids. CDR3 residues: CASSRDYTYEQYF. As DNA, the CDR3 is TGTGCCAGCAGTCGGGACTACACCTACGAGCAGTACTTC.

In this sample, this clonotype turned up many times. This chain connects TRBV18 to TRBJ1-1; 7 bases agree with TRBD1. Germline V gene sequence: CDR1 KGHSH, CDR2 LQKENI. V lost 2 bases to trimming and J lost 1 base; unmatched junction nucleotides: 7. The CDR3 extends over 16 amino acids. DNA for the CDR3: TGTGCCAGCTCACCAAGAGGGGGCATATCGAACACTGAAGCTTTCTTT. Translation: CASSPRGGISNTEAFF.

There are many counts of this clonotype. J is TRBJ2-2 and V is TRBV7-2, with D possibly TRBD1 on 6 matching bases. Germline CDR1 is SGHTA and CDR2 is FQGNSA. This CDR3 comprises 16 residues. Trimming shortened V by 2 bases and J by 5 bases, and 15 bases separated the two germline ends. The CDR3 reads CASSLWQGMRTGELFF. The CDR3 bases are TGTGCCAGCAGCTTATGGCAGGGGATGAGGACCGGGGAGCTGTTTTTT.

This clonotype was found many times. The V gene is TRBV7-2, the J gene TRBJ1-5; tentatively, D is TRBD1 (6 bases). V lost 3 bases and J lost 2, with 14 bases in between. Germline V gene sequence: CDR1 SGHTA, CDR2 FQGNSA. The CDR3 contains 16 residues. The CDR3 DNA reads TGTGCCAGCAGCTTGTCAGGGGCTGGCGGCAATCAGCCCCAGCATTTT. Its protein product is CASSLSGAGGNQPQHF.

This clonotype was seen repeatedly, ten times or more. For the CDR3, the DNA is TGTGCCAGCAGCCCTCACAACGGAGCTGAAGCTTTCTTT. It encodes CASSPHNGAEAFF. The genes are TRBV12-3 or TRBV12-4 and TRBJ1-1, with D unresolved. The CDR3 contains 13 residues. Trimming removed 6 bases from V and 6 bases from J, with 14 bases in between.

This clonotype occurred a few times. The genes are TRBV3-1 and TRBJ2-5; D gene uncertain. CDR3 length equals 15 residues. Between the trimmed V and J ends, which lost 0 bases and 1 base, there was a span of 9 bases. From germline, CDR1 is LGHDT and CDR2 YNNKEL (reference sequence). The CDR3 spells CASSQDPHSQETQYF. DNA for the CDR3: TGTGCCAGCAGCCAAGATCCGCACAGCCAAGAGACCCAGTACTTC.

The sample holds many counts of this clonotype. The CDR3: CASSLVGTNTEAFF. The CDR3 nucleotides read TGTGCCAGCAGCTTAGTAGGGACGAACACTGAAGCTTTCTTT. The V gene is TRBV7-9, the J gene TRBJ1-1, with D possibly matching TRBD1 (5 bases). This CDR3 comprises 14 residues. V was shortened by 1 base and J by 1 base, with 7 bases between the two germline ends. The germline CDR1 and CDR2 sequences are SEHNR and FQNEAQ (reference sequence).

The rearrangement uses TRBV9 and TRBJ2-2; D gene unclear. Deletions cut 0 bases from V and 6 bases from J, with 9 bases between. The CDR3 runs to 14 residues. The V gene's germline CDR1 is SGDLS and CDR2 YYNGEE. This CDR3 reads CASSVDVEAGELFF. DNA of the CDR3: TGTGCCAGCAGCGTAGACGTCGAGGCCGGGGAGCTGTTTTTT.

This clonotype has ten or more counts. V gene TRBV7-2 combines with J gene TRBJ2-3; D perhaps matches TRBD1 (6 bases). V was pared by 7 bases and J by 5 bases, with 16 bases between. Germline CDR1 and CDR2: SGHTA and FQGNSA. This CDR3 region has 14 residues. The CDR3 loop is CASTLTGYEDTQYF. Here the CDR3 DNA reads TGTGCCAGCACCCTCACAGGGTATGAAGATACGCAGTATTTT.

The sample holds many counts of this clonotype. CDR3 DNA: TGCAGTGCTGATTCCCCAACAGGGGAGAACTACAATGAGCAGTTCTTC. Protein product: CSADSPTGENYNEQFF. This chain joins TRBV20-1 and TRBJ2-1, with TRBD1 matching 7 bases. Germline V CDR1 and CDR2: DFQATT, SNEGSKA (reference sequence). CDR3 length equals 16 residues. V shed 5 bases and J 3 bases; nucleotides not matched to a gene: 13.

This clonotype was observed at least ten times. CDR3 coding DNA: TGTGCCAGTAGTGGGACAGCGAGTCTCTATGGCTACACCTTC. Translation: CASSGTASLYGYTF. The gene calls are TRBV19 and TRBJ1-2; TRBD1 matches at 7 bases. Trimming took 5 bases from V and 4 from J; bases not matched to a gene: 7. The CDR3 covers 14 residues. CDR1 is LNHDA and CDR2 is SQIVND in the germline V gene (reference sequence).

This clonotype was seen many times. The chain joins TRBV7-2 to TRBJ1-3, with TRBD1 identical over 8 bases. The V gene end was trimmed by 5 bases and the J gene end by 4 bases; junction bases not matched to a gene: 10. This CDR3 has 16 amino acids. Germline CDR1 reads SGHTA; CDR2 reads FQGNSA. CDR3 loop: CASSPTGGSPGNTIYF. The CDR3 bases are TGTGCCAGCAGCCCTACAGGGGGAAGCCCCGGAAACACCATATATTTT.

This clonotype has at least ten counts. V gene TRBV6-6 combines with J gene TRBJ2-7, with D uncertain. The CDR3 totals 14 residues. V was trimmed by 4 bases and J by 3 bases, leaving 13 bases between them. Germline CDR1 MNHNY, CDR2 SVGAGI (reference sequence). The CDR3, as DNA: TGTGCCAGCAGTTCCAACCTGAGAGTCTACGAGCAGTACTTC. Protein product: CASSSNLRVYEQYF.

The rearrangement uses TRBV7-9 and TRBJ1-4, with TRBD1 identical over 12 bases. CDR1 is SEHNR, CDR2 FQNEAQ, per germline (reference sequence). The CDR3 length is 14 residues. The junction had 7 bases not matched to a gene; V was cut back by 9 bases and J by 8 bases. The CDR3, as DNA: TGTGCCAGTGGGGGACAGGGGGCAGCGGAAAAACTGTTTTTT. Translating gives CASGGQGAAEKLFF.

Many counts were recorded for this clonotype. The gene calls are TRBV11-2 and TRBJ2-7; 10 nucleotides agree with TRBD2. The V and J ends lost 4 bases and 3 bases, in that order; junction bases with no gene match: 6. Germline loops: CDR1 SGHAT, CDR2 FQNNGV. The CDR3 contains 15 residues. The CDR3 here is CASSSRLAGYYEQYF. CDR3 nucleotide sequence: TGTGCCAGCAGCTCGAGACTAGCGGGTTACTACGAGCAGTACTTC.

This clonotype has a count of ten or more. The CDR3 bases are TGTGCCTGGAGGTTCGGACAGGGGGGATCACCCCTCCACTTT. Amino acids: CAWRFGQGGSPLHF. This chain links TRBV30 with TRBJ1-6, with TRBD1 identical over 10 bases. V lost 3 bases, J lost 10 bases, and 6 bases stayed unmatched. The CDR3 covers 14 residues. Germline V CDR1 and CDR2: GTSNPN, SVGIG (reference sequence).

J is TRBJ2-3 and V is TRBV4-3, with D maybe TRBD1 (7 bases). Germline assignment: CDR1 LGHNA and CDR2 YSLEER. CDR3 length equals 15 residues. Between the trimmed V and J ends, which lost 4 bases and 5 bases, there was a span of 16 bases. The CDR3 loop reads CASSLTGDGGDTQYF. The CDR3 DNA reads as TGCGCCAGCAGCCTAACAGGGGACGGGGGAGATACGCAGTATTTT.

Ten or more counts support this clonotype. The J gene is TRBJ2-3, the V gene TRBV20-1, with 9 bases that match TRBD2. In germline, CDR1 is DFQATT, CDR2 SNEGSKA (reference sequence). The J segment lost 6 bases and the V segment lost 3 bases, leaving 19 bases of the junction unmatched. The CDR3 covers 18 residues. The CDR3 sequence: CSASLKVAGARLWDTQYF. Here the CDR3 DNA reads TGCAGTGCTAGTCTCAAAGTAGCGGGGGCCCGCCTTTGGGATACGCAGTATTTT.

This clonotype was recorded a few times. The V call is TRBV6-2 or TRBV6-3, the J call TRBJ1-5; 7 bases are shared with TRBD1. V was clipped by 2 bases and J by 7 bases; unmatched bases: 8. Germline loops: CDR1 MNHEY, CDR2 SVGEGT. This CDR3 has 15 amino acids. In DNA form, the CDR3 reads TGTGCCAGCAGTTACCGAAGGGGGCTAGGGCAGCCCCAGCATTTT. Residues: CASSYRRGLGQPQHF.

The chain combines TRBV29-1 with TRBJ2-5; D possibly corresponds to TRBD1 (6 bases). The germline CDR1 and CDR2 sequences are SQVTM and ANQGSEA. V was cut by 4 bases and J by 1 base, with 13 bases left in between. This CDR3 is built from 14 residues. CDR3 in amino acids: CSVAQGAVQETQYF. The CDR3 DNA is TGCAGCGTTGCACAGGGAGCTGTCCAAGAGACCCAGTACTTC.